Below are 30 T cell receptor beta chains sequenced from a single sample in a study of cytomegalovirus exposure and HLA in healthy donors. 13 Jbeta primers and 60 Vbeta primers were used for the PCR. Produced via immunoSEQ multiplex PCR; TCRdb's table is partial and in-frame only. The table includes approximately 110,000 clones, about 73% detected once. Sequenced: PBMCs. The receptors here all came from a woman in her thirties or forties in good health and CMV-seropositive.

This clone was seen only a few times. This chain uses TRBV21-1 with TRBJ2-7; TRBD1 reflects the table's D call only, with no check against the DNA. TRBV21-1 is shown as a pseudogene. This CDR3 is 16 amino acids long. The CDR3 DNA sequence: TGTGCCAGCAGCAAAGGGCCGGGACAGGGGATTTACGAGCAGTACTTC. It encodes CASSKGPGQGIYEQYF.

The chain recombines TRBV27 with TRBJ2-7; 7 positions agree with TRBD2. V shed 2 bases, J shed 3 bases, and the junction held 7 bases outside the gene matches. Per germline, CDR1 MNHEY and CDR2 SMNVEV (reference sequence). CDR3 length: 15 residues. The CDR3, as DNA: TGTGCCAGCAGTTTAGTGCGCGCTAGCGGCTACGAGCAGTACTTC. Translation: CASSLVRASGYEQYF.

This clone has a handful of counts. The V call is TRBV14, the J call TRBJ1-1, with unresolved D. Trimming removed 4 bases from V and 0 bases from J, with 12 bases in between. In germline, CDR1 is SGHDN, CDR2 FVKESK. This CDR3 region has 15 residues. Here the CDR3 reads CASSRRRQMNTEAFF. As DNA, the CDR3 is TGTGCCAGCAGCCGTCGTCGACAAATGAACACTGAAGCTTTCTTT.

CDR3 residues: CASIPRIGGGDSSSYEQYF. In nucleotides, the CDR3 is TGCGCCAGCATCCCCAGGATCGGCGGGGGGGATTCTAGCTCCTACGAGCAGTACTTC. The V call is TRBV5-1, the J call TRBJ2-7; 9 nucleotides line up with TRBD2. CDR1 is SGHRS, CDR2 YFSETQ, per germline. Trimming at V came to 6 bases and at J to 0 bases, leaving 19 bases not matched to a gene. The CDR3 is 19 amino acids.

The table lists this clone with a count of one. V and J are TRBV7-2 and TRBJ1-1; D call uncertain. Germline-derived CDR1 and CDR2 are SGHTA and FQGNSA. There are 13 residues in the CDR3. The V and J ends lost 5 bases and 0 bases respectively, with 7 bases between them. The CDR3 region is CASSLTLNTEAFF. Here the CDR3 DNA reads TGTGCCAGCAGCCTAACCCTGAACACTGAAGCTTTCTTT.

V usage is TRBV7-3 and J usage is TRBJ1-1; D unclear. Per the germline V gene, CDR1 is SGHTA and CDR2 is FQGTGA. V was trimmed by 5 bases and J by 2 bases, leaving 15 bases between them. The CDR3 is made up of 15 amino acids. CDR3 DNA sequence: TGTGCCAGCAGCCTTACCGGGTTGAGAAACACTGAAGCTTTCTTT. This translates into CASSLTGLRNTEAFF.

The chain is built from TRBV5-4 and TRBJ2-5; TRBD2 matches 8 bases. The V gene's germline CDR1 is SGHNT and CDR2 YYREEE (reference sequence). V shed 4 bases, J shed 9 bases, and the junction held 11 bases outside the gene matches. The CDR3 has 14 amino acids. The CDR3 here is CASSPPGRGGAQYF. CDR3 nucleotides: TGTGCCAGCAGCCCTCCCGGGAGGGGTGGGGCCCAGTACTTC.

This chain links TRBV4-3 with TRBJ2-1, with 12 bases lining up with TRBD2. This CDR3 comprises 17 residues. Germline V gene sequence: CDR1 LGHNA, CDR2 YSLEER. Losses at the gene ends were 8 bases for V and 0 bases for J; bases not matched to a gene: 8. CDR3 sequence: CASSLLAGGSSYNEQFF. In DNA, the CDR3 is TGCGCCAGCTCCCTACTAGCGGGGGGTAGCTCCTACAATGAGCAGTTCTTC.

This clone has only a few counts. The chain is built from TRBV5-1 and TRBJ1-6; D is ambiguous. CDR1 is SGHRS and CDR2 is YFSETQ in the germline V gene. CDR3 length: 15 residues. Trimming left V 1 base short and J 3 bases short, with 8 bases between. CDR3 in amino acids: CASSLRDNYNSPLHF. CDR3 DNA: TGCGCCAGCAGCTTGCGGGATAACTATAATTCACCCCTCCACTTT.

This chain connects TRBV5-1 to TRBJ2-1, with 13 bases matching TRBD2. Unmatched junction bases numbered 4, after V lost 3 bases and J lost 4 bases. This CDR3 is built from 16 residues. Germline-derived CDR1 and CDR2 are SGHRS and YFSETQ. DNA of the CDR3: TGCGCCAGCAGCTCGACTAGCGGGGGGTCTTACAATGAGCAGTTCTTC. It codes for CASSSTSGGSYNEQFF.

The rearrangement joins TRBV9 to TRBJ2-1; tentatively, D is TRBD2 (7 bases). This CDR3 spans 15 amino acids. V lost 0 bases and J 9 bases, leaving 16 bases between the germline ends. Per germline, CDR1 SGDLS and CDR2 YYNGEE. CDR3: CASSVVRGGGAEQFF. The CDR3 region has the DNA TGTGCCAGCAGCGTAGTCAGGGGCGGGGGCGCTGAGCAGTTCTTC.

The chain carries TRBV9 and TRBJ1-3, with D uncertain. V was trimmed by 9 bases and J by 4 bases, leaving 20 bases between them. The CDR3 contains 15 residues. Germline V CDR1 and CDR2: SGDLS, YYNGEE. The CDR3 loop is CATRSQALIGNTIYF. CDR3 nucleotides: TGTGCCACCCGGTCCCAGGCGCTTATCGGAAACACCATATATTTT.

This chain uses TRBV5-1 with TRBJ2-7; TRBD1 aligns across 7 bases. The CDR3 sequence is 15 residues long. The V segment lost 0 bases and the J segment 4 bases; nucleotides outside the gene matches: 7. CDR1 SGHRS and CDR2 YFSETQ come from the germline V gene. CDR3 bases: TGCGCCAGCAGCTTGGTGCCAGGGGGTTTTTACGAGCAGTACTTC. It specifies CASSLVPGGFYEQYF.

The chain has TRBV10-3 and TRBJ2-5, with TRBD2 matching over 13 bases. The CDR3 is 14 residues long. Germline lookup yields CDR1 ENHRY and CDR2 SYGVKD. After removal of 9 bases from V and 5 bases from J, the junction contained 6 bases not matched to a gene. CDR3 in DNA: TGTGCCATGTCGACTAGCGGGGGGAGTGAGACCCAGTACTTC. The encoded protein is CAMSTSGGSETQYF.

This rearrangement joins TRBV7-9 to TRBJ1-5; D uncertain. CDR1 SEHNR and CDR2 FQNEAQ come from the germline V gene (reference sequence). This CDR3 is 15 amino acids long. The V gene lost 1 base and the J gene lost 6 bases, with 13 bases spanning the gap. The CDR3 bases are TGTGCCAGCAGCTTAGGTCGACAAGGCCGTCAGCCCCAGCATTTT. It is translated as CASSLGRQGRQPQHF.

The chain links TRBV5-1 to TRBJ1-6, with a possible D match to TRBD1 (6 bases). Per germline, CDR1 SGHRS and CDR2 YFSETQ. The V end lost 5 bases, the J end lost 0 bases, and 9 bases lay between the germline ends. CDR3 length equals 15 residues. The chain's CDR3 is CASRQGSSYNSPLHF. In DNA, the CDR3 is TGCGCCAGCAGACAGGGAAGCTCCTATAATTCACCCCTCCACTTT.

This clone was seen a few times. V and J are TRBV2 and TRBJ1-1; possible D gene TRBD1, 5 bases. Germline loops: CDR1 SNHLY, CDR2 FYNNEI. The CDR3 spans 15 residues. V was clipped by 4 bases and J by 5 bases, with 17 bases between them. This CDR3 reads CASSAPQGRGTEAFF. The CDR3 DNA reads TGTGCCAGCAGTGCCCCCCAGGGTAGGGGAACTGAAGCTTTCTTT.

CDR3 nucleotide sequence: TGTGCCAGTAGTATACAGGGTGCCACCTCGAGGACCTTC. Amino acid sequence: CASSIQGATSRTF. The rearrangement links TRBV19 to TRBJ1-2, with a weak D call TRBD1 (5 bases). Trimming shortened V by 2 bases and J by 14 bases, and 18 bases separated the two germline ends. This CDR3 is 13 amino acids long. The germline V gene encodes CDR1 LNHDA and CDR2 SQIVND (reference sequence).

The rearrangement links TRBV2 to TRBJ2-5; D is undetermined. CDR3 length equals 15 residues. V lost 0 bases and J lost 2, with 10 bases in between. In germline, CDR1 is SNHLY, CDR2 FYNNEI. Here the CDR3 reads CASSEALNGQETQYF. In nucleotides, the CDR3 is TGTGCCAGCAGTGAAGCGCTTAACGGTCAAGAGACCCAGTACTTC.

This clone was detected once. The V and J genes are TRBV5-1 and TRBJ2-7; the match to TRBD2 covers 7 bases. CDR3 size: 15 residues. The V segment lost 2 bases and the J segment 0 bases; nucleotides outside the gene matches: 5. Germline CDR1 reads SGHRS; CDR2 reads YFSETQ. This chain's CDR3 is CASSFGGGGSYEQYF. CDR3 nucleotide sequence: TGCGCCAGCAGCTTTGGAGGCGGGGGCTCCTACGAGCAGTACTTC.

The rearrangement uses TRBV4-2 and TRBJ2-3; a weak D match, TRBD2 (7 bases). Trimming took 9 bases from V and 3 from J, leaving 10 bases between them. The CDR3 runs 12 residues. Germline CDR1 reads LGHNA; CDR2 reads YNFKEQ. The CDR3: CARGGGTDTQYF. DNA of the CDR3: TGTGCCAGGGGAGGGGGGACAGATACGCAGTATTTT.

This clone was detected only a few times. This chain links TRBV7-2 with TRBJ2-2; no definite D call. From germline, CDR1 is SGHTA and CDR2 FQGNSA. CDR3 length: 18 amino acids. V gave up 3 bases and J gave up 1 base, with 18 bases separating them. The CDR3 sequence is CASSFYGGRNKNTGELFF. The CDR3 nucleotides read TGTGCCAGCAGCTTCTACGGCGGCCGTAACAAGAACACCGGGGAGCTGTTTTTT.

The rearrangement links TRBV9 to TRBJ2-6; 7 bases are a match to TRBD1. The CDR3 has 17 amino acids. Germline values: CDR1 SGDLS, CDR2 YYNGEE. Trimming took 2 bases from V and 0 from J; bases not matched to a gene: 5. The CDR3 DNA reads as TGTGCCAGCAGCGTCGGACAGGTCGACTCTGGGGCCAACGTCCTGACTTTC. Encoded protein: CASSVGQVDSGANVLTF.

The rearrangement links TRBV5-4 to TRBJ1-2; 7 nucleotides align to TRBD1. This CDR3 contains 15 residues. From germline, CDR1 is SGHNT and CDR2 YYREEE (reference sequence). With 5 bases clipped from V and 5 bases from J, the junction kept 12 bases outside the gene matches. CDR3 sequence (DNA): TGTGCCAGCAGGCGACAGGGTAAGGACTATTATGGCTACACCTTC. The encoded protein is CASRRQGKDYYGYTF.

Only one count was recorded for this clone. The V gene is TRBV6-5, the J gene TRBJ2-5, with D perhaps TRBD1 (5 bases). The CDR3 is made up of 14 amino acids. Trimming removed 2 bases at V and 4 bases at J, with 11 bases between. Germline assignment: CDR1 MNHEY and CDR2 SVGAGI. CDR3 coding DNA: TGTGCCAGCAGTTACGTGGGGCTTACAGAGACCCAGTACTTC. It specifies CASSYVGLTETQYF.

The chain uses TRBV7-8 and TRBJ2-3, with D possibly matching TRBD2 (5 bases). Between the trimmed V and J ends, which lost 1 base and 0 bases, there was a span of 14 bases. CDR1 SGHVS and CDR2 FQNEAQ come from the germline V gene. CDR3 length: 17 residues. Here the CDR3 reads CASSLVSAGTSTDTQYF. Written as DNA, the CDR3 is TGTGCCAGCAGCTTAGTCTCGGCGGGTACAAGCACAGATACGCAGTATTTT.

The chain employs TRBV4-2 and TRBJ1-6, with D uncertain. In germline, CDR1 is LGHNA, CDR2 YNFKEQ. Trimming pared 1 base from V and 6 bases from J, leaving 7 bases between. The CDR3 sequence is 14 residues long. This CDR3 reads CASSQGQANSPLHF. The CDR3 DNA is TGTGCCAGCAGCCAAGGACAAGCTAATTCACCCCTCCACTTT.

The DNA for the CDR3 is TGTGCCAGCAGTGAGGGAGGGATCACTGAAGCTTTCTTT. Its protein is CASSEGGITEAFF. The chain combines TRBV2 with TRBJ1-1, with D hard to call. The CDR3 is 13 residues long. V lost 3 bases and J 4 bases, leaving 9 bases between the germline ends. The germline CDR1 and CDR2 sequences are SNHLY and FYNNEI.

The V gene is TRBV9, the J gene TRBJ1-1; D gene unclear. From germline, CDR1 is SGDLS and CDR2 YYNGEE. This CDR3 has 14 amino acids. Trimming took 4 bases from V and 5 from J, leaving 15 bases between them. The CDR3 is CASSSDPAGTEAFF. CDR3 nucleotides: TGTGCCAGCAGCTCCGACCCTGCAGGAACTGAAGCTTTCTTT.

The gene calls are TRBV19 and TRBJ1-2; the D is unclear. The V and J ends lost 8 bases and 5 bases respectively, with 9 bases between them. This CDR3 has 11 residues. Germline CDR1 reads LNHDA; CDR2 reads SQIVND (reference sequence). The DNA for the CDR3 is TGTGCCAGTGGGCAGGCATATGGCTACACCTTC. Its protein product is CASGQAYGYTF.